The 10 T cell receptor beta chains below were found in one sample sequenced in a study of naive CD8 T cells in extremely preterm neonates. Elective cesarean births at 37-41 weeks, without labor or membrane rupture, supplied the cord blood. The data were produced by immunoSEQ multiplex PCR, yet TCRdb's version contains in-frame clones alone and is incomplete. This sample yields approximately 7,700 clones, of which roughly 98% are seen a single time; about 0.34% belongs to the top ten. Sequencing used naive CD8+ T cells from cord blood. These receptors came from a newborn in good health.

The chain joins TRBV11-2 to TRBJ1-6; 9 positions agree with TRBD1. This CDR3 is built from 15 residues. V lost 3 bases, J lost 10 bases, and 7 bases stayed unmatched. Per the germline V gene, CDR1 is SGHAT and CDR2 is FQNNGV. The chain's CDR3 is CASSLGTGMGSPLHF. The CDR3 DNA reads as TGTGCCAGCAGCTTGGGGACAGGGATGGGATCACCCCTCCACTTT.

The V call is TRBV4-1, the J call TRBJ1-2; TRBD1 might be the D (6 bases). Germline CDR1 is MGHRA and CDR2 is YSYEKL. There are 15 residues in the CDR3. V shed 0 bases and J shed 6 bases, with 14 bases lying between them. CDR3 nucleotide sequence: TGCGCCAGCAGCCAAGAAGGGCGGGGGGCTAATGGCTACACCTTC. Its protein is CASSQEGRGANGYTF.

This chain links TRBV29-1 with TRBJ2-3, with D hard to call. The germline V and J ends were trimmed by 4 bases and 4 bases, with 6 bases remaining between them. The CDR3 is 11 residues long. Germline-derived CDR1 and CDR2 are SQVTM and ANQGSEA. In DNA form, the CDR3 reads TGCAGCGTTGCGGTCCCAGATACGCAGTATTTT. Its protein product is CSVAVPDTQYF.

The V and J genes are TRBV27 and TRBJ2-1; no clear D. Trimming cost V 3 bases and J 4 bases, with 4 bases left between them. CDR1 is MNHEY and CDR2 is SMNVEV in the germline V gene (reference sequence). This CDR3 has 12 amino acids. This chain's CDR3 is CASSFRYNEQFF. The CDR3 DNA reads TGTGCCAGCAGTTTCAGGTACAATGAGCAGTTCTTC.

This clone has only one observation. The chain carries TRBV7-8 and TRBJ1-4; a weak D match, TRBD1 (5 bases). V dropped 6 bases and J dropped 4 bases, with 12 bases sitting between them. The CDR3 has 14 amino acids. The germline V gene has CDR1 SGHVS and CDR2 FQNEAQ. This CDR3 is CASSPDSYNEKLFF. CDR3 bases: TGTGCCAGCAGTCCTGACAGCTATAATGAAAAACTGTTTTTT.

The chain links TRBV15 to TRBJ2-1; 8 positions match TRBD2. This CDR3 region has 16 residues. Germline values: CDR1 LNHNV, CDR2 YYDKDF (reference sequence). The V and J ends lost 0 bases and 5 bases, in that order; junction bases with no gene match: 6. CDR3 residues: CATSREPGGQNNEQFF. As DNA, the CDR3 is TGTGCCACCAGCAGAGAGCCGGGGGGGCAAAACAATGAGCAGTTCTTC.

The chain combines TRBV6-5 with TRBJ1-1, with TRBD1 matching 8 bases. CDR3 length: 15 residues. J lost 3 bases, V lost 6 bases, and 9 bases had no gene match. Per germline, CDR1 MNHEY and CDR2 SVGAGI. For the CDR3, the DNA is TGTGCCAGCAGCCCTACAGGGGGACGGGACACTGAAGCTTTCTTT. Protein sequence: CASSPTGGRDTEAFF.

The chain recombines TRBV5-1 with TRBJ2-3; 12 nucleotides agree with TRBD1. This CDR3 spans 16 amino acids. J lost 7 bases, V lost 5 bases, and 11 bases had no gene match. CDR1 is SGHRS, CDR2 YFSETQ, per germline. This chain's CDR3 is CASSERSRDRGHTQYF. The CDR3 nucleotides read TGCGCCAGCAGTGAGCGGTCCCGGGACAGGGGGCATACGCAGTATTTT.

The chain employs TRBV6-5 and TRBJ1-1; 9 nucleotides line up with TRBD1. Unmatched junction bases numbered 3, after V lost 6 bases and J lost 1 base. This CDR3 comprises 14 residues. Germline V gives CDR1 MNHEY, CDR2 SVGAGI. The DNA for the CDR3 is TGTGCCAGCAGATTGACAGGGGGGAACACTGAAGCTTTCTTT. Translating it yields CASRLTGGNTEAFF.

The chain combines TRBV4-1 with TRBJ2-1, with D tentatively TRBD1 (6 bases). The CDR3 sequence is 17 residues long. Per germline, CDR1 MGHRA and CDR2 YSYEKL. V lost 0 bases and J lost 5, with 17 bases in between. The CDR3 bases are TGCGCCAGCAGCCAAGATAACGGGGCAGGGGTCAACAATGAGCAGTTCTTC. Residues: CASSQDNGAGVNNEQFF.